Listed below are T cell receptor beta chains from one sample, sequenced in a study of T-cell reconstitution after alpha-beta-depleted transplantation in children. TCRdb used MiXCR to reprocess the PCR reads, holding one entry per CDR3 protein. The data contain more than 250,000 distinct CDR3 sequences, approximately 9.6% of them singletons. The material was PBMCs from the stem cell graft donor, obtained from the stem cell graft. The origin of the receptors is a human donor who donated a stem cell graft to a child with SCID. Both conserved end residues are part of each CDR3. The order of the fields is clone size, V gene, J gene, D gene, CDR3 DNA, CDR3 protein. The D gene is left open where the match is weak. The size entry is marked missing in some rows and otherwise reads once, few, many or a size class.

>-|TRBV20-1|TRBJ2-3|-
TGCAGTGCTAGAGTCCGGGGTAGCACAGATACGCAGTATTTT
CSARVRGSTDTQYF
>-|TRBV20-1|TRBJ1-5|-
TGCAGTGGCTCACCCGTACAGGGTCTCGCTCAGCCCCAGCATTTT
CSGSPVQGLAQPQHF
>-|TRBV5-1|TRBJ1-1|TRBD1
TGCGCCAGCAGCCCTCAAACAGGGGAGGGCACTGAAGCTTTCTTT
CASSPQTGEGTEAFF
>-|TRBV20-1|TRBJ1-1|-
TGCAGTGGGCTTTTAACAGCGGCGAACACTGAAGCTTTCTTT
CSGLLTAANTEAFF
>many|TRBV5-1|TRBJ2-7|-
TGCGCCAGCAGCTCGGGAGACGGTACCTACGAGCAGTACTTC
CASSSGDGTYEQYF
>few|TRBV14|TRBJ1-6|-
TGTGCCAGCAGCCAAGGGAGAAGTTACTATAATTCACCCCTCCACTTT
CASSQGRSYYNSPLHF
>few|TRBV5-1|TRBJ1-3|-
TGCGCCAGCAGCGCGGCGGGGGCCCCCCCTGGAAACACCATATATTTT
CASSAAGAPPGNTIYF
>few|TRBV12-3/TRBV12-4|TRBJ2-1|-
TGTGCCAGCAGTTTACAGCGGGCCTCGAATGAGCAGTTCTTC
CASSLQRASNEQFF
>few|TRBV4-1|TRBJ2-7|TRBD1
TGCGCCAGCAGCCAAGAGGACAGGGTCACCTACGAGCAGTACTTC
CASSQEDRVTYEQYF
>few|TRBV12-3/TRBV12-4|TRBJ2-7|TRBD2
TGTGCCAGCAGTTTAGCCCCTAGCGGGCCTCTCCACGAGCAGTACTTC
CASSLAPSGPLHEQYF
>-|TRBV29-1|TRBJ2-7|TRBD1
TGCAGCGTCCGGGACAGGGACTACGAGCAGTACTTC
CSVRDRDYEQYF
>few|TRBV13|TRBJ2-3|-
TGTGCCAGCAGCCTGGAGTTGAAGCGGGTGGGAGATACGCAGTATTTT
CASSLELKRVGDTQYF
>few|TRBV5-1|TRBJ2-5|-
TGCGCCAGCAGCATCCGGACAGCGGACCTGACCCAGTACTTC
CASSIRTADLTQYF